These T cell receptor beta chains were read from a single sample in a study of blood T cell repertoires in COVID-19. Sequenced by immunoSEQ multiplex PCR; TCRdb stores in-frame clones only, minus some. The sample has over 120,000 clones; roughly 90% are singletons. The specimen sequenced was peripheral blood. Receptor source: a human donor in a cohort sampled during active COVID-19. CDR3s include the opening cysteine and the closing phenylalanine or tryptophan. The D gene is left open where the match is weak. Size tells how often a clone was seen (once, few, many) or the class of an expanded clone, and some rows leave it out.

size	V	D	J	DNA	CDR3
NA	TRBV18	NA	TRBJ1-2	TGTGCCAGCTCACCACCGTATACACAAATCTATGGCTACACCTTC	CASSPPYTQIYGYTF
NA	TRBV14	TRBD1	TRBJ2-1	TGTGCCAGCGGAGGACAGGCGGCGTACAATGAGCAGTTCTTC	CASGGQAAYNEQFF
NA	TRBV3-1/TRBV3-2	TRBD1	TRBJ1-4	TGTGCCAGCAGCCAAGGGGACAGGGGGTATGAAAAACTGTTTTTT	CASSQGDRGYEKLFF
once	TRBV2	NA	TRBJ1-1	TGTGCCAGCAGTGTCTGGCAGTCCCTTATGAACACTGAAGCTTTCTTT	CASSVWQSLMNTEAFF
NA	TRBV5-4	TRBD1	TRBJ2-7	TGTGCCAGCAGCCCGGGACAGGGAGCCTACGAGCAGTACTTC	CASSPGQGAYEQYF
NA	TRBV11-2	NA	TRBJ1-2	TGTGCCAGCAGCTTAGCAGGGCCTGACTACTATGGCTACACCTTC	CASSLAGPDYYGYTF
NA	TRBV2	NA	TRBJ2-7	TGTGCCAGCAGGGGCGAAGGCGAGCAGTACTTC	CASRGEGEQYF
NA	TRBV9	NA	TRBJ1-5	TGTGCCAGCAGCGTAGGAGGGGGTGGCAATCAGCCCCAGCATTTT	CASSVGGGGNQPQHF
NA	TRBV5-1	TRBD1	TRBJ1-5	TGCGCCAGCAGCCTGACAGGGCCAAATCAGCCCCAGCATTTT	CASSLTGPNQPQHF
once	TRBV5-1	TRBD2	TRBJ2-3	TGCGCCAGCAGCTTCTTCCAGCGGGGGATCACAGATACGCAGTATTTT	CASSFFQRGITDTQYF
NA	TRBV19	TRBD2	TRBJ2-2	TGTGCCAGTAGTTCCGGACTAGCGGGGGTCACCGGGGAGCTGTTTTTT	CASSSGLAGVTGELFF
NA	TRBV19	NA	TRBJ1-1	TGTGCCAGCGGGAGGTTTATGAACACTGAAGCTTTCTTT	CASGRFMNTEAFF
NA	TRBV27	NA	TRBJ1-5	TGTGCCAGCAGTCCTAGGGGAGGGAATCAGCCCCAGCATTTT	CASSPRGGNQPQHF
NA	TRBV6-5	NA	TRBJ1-1	TGTGCCAGCAGTACTGCAGGAAAAACTGAAGCTTTCTTT	CASSTAGKTEAFF
NA	TRBV19	TRBD1	TRBJ1-4	TGTGCCAGTACTTCCGGGACAGGGGGCCGAGGGGAAAAACTGTTTTTT	CASTSGTGGRGEKLFF
NA	TRBV5-6	TRBD1	TRBJ2-3	TGTGCCAGCAGCCGGGGACAGGGTAGGGATACGCAGTATTTT	CASSRGQGRDTQYF
NA	TRBV6-1	TRBD1	TRBJ2-7	TGTGCCAGCAGTGAATTTGACAGGGCGTCCTACGAGCAGTACTTC	CASSEFDRASYEQYF
NA	TRBV9	TRBD2	TRBJ2-3	TGTGCCAGCAATCCGGCGGGGGGGAGGACAGATACGCAGTATTTT	CASNPAGGRTDTQYF
NA	TRBV12-3/TRBV12-4	TRBD1	TRBJ1-2	TGTGCCAGCAGTTTGCACAGGGGTGGCTACACCTTC	CASSLHRGGYTF
NA	TRBV4-3	TRBD2	TRBJ2-3	TGCGCCAGCAGCCAAGATCGAGGCGGGGGAACGGCAGATACGCAGTATTTT	CASSQDRGGGTADTQYF
NA	TRBV6-2/TRBV6-3	NA	TRBJ2-3	TGTGCCAGCAGCCCAGACAGCCCCACAGATACGCAGTATTTT	CASSPDSPTDTQYF
NA	TRBV6-4	NA	TRBJ1-2	TGTGCCAGCAATAAAACAGGGAACTATGGCTACACCTTC	CASNKTGNYGYTF
NA	TRBV11-2	NA	TRBJ2-7	TGTGCCAGCAGCTACGTCAGGGGCTACGAGCAGTACTTC	CASSYVRGYEQYF
NA	TRBV7-9	NA	TRBJ1-2	TGTGCCAGCAGCCTGGGGCAAACGAATGGCTACACCTTC	CASSLGQTNGYTF
NA	TRBV14	NA	TRBJ2-1	TGTGCCAGCAGCCCTCGGGGCTACAATGAGCAGTTCTTC	CASSPRGYNEQFF
NA	TRBV7-9	TRBD2	TRBJ2-1	TGTGCCAGCAGCTTAGCTCTAGCGGGGGAAGCTTTTTCCTACAATGAGCAGTTCTTC	CASSLALAGEAFSYNEQFF
NA	TRBV11-3	NA	TRBJ1-1	TGTGCCAGCAGCTTAATCGGGAGATCTGAAGCTTTCTTT	CASSLIGRSEAFF
once	TRBV18	TRBD2	TRBJ2-5	TGTGCCAGCTCACTGGGGACTAGCGGGGGCCAAGAGACCCAGTACTTC	CASSLGTSGGQETQYF
NA	TRBV7-9	TRBD1	TRBJ2-7	TGTGCCAGCAGCCCGTGGGACAGGGGGAACGAGCAGTACTTC	CASSPWDRGNEQYF
NA	TRBV2	TRBD1	TRBJ1-6	TGTGCCAGCAGTGAGTTAAGACAGGGGTTGCCTCACTTT	CASSELRQGLPHF
NA	TRBV9	TRBD2	TRBJ2-1	TGTGCCAGCAGCGTAGGACTAGCGGGGGATTTCCATGAGCAGTTCTTC	CASSVGLAGDFHEQFF
NA	TRBV7-2	TRBD2	TRBJ2-2	TGTGCCAGCAGCATAGCGGGGGGGCCACGAACCGGGGAGCTGTTTTTT	CASSIAGGPRTGELFF
NA	TRBV2	TRBD1	TRBJ2-3	TGTGCCAGCGGAGAGGACAGGGGGACCACAGATACGCAGTATTTT	CASGEDRGTTDTQYF
NA	TRBV7-2	TRBD2	TRBJ2-1	TGTGCCAGCAGCTTAGGGGCGGCAGGGAGGGAGAATGAGCAGTTCTTC	CASSLGAAGRENEQFF
NA	TRBV11-3	TRBD1	TRBJ2-5	TGTGCCAGCAGCTTGAGACAGGGTTTCCAAGAGACCCAGTACTTC	CASSLRQGFQETQYF
NA	TRBV24-1	NA	TRBJ1-1	TGTGCCACCAGTGCAGGCGATACTGAAGCTTTCTTT	CATSAGDTEAFF
NA	TRBV10-3	NA	TRBJ2-7	TGTGCCATCAGTGATCACAAGTTCTACGAGCAGTACTTC	CAISDHKFYEQYF
NA	TRBV7-9	TRBD1	TRBJ1-1	TGTGCCAGCAGCCCGGGACAGGTTGAGGTGAACACTGAAGCTTTCTTT	CASSPGQVEVNTEAFF
NA	TRBV5-1	TRBD1	TRBJ2-7	TGCGCCAGCAGCGGGTCGAGGGGGCGTTCGCTCTACGAGCAGTACTTC	CASSGSRGRSLYEQYF
NA	TRBV4-3	TRBD2	TRBJ2-7	TGCGCCAGCAGCCGGGGGACTAGCGGTTACGAGCAGTACTTC	CASSRGTSGYEQYF
NA	TRBV5-4	TRBD2	TRBJ2-6	TGTGCCAGCACCCCGGGAGGCTCTGGGGCCAACGTCCTGACTTTC	CASTPGGSGANVLTF
NA	TRBV2	NA	TRBJ1-2	TGTGCCAGCAGTGTTACAGTCCCCTCAGCTAACTATGGCTACACCTTC	CASSVTVPSANYGYTF
NA	TRBV10-3	TRBD1	TRBJ1-1	TGTGCCATCAGTGATAGACAGGGGATGACGGCGATCACTGAAGCTTTCTTT	CAISDRQGMTAITEAFF
NA	TRBV7-9	TRBD1	TRBJ1-1	TGTGCCAGCAGCTCTGGACAGGGGAACACTGAAGCTTTCTTT	CASSSGQGNTEAFF
NA	TRBV5-1	TRBD2	TRBJ2-3	TGCGCCAGCAACCTTCGCGGGGGGGGCACAGATACGCAGTATTTT	CASNLRGGGTDTQYF
NA	TRBV7-3	TRBD1	TRBJ1-2	TGTGCCAGCAGCTTAGGGACAGGGGTTCAACCTTATGGCTACACCTTC	CASSLGTGVQPYGYTF
NA	TRBV21-1	NA	TRBJ2-7	TGTGCCAGCAGCAAAAGCCGGAGCTCTTACGAGCAGTACTTC	CASSKSRSSYEQYF
NA	TRBV7-9	TRBD1	TRBJ2-7	TGTGCCAGCAGCCCACAACAGAGGGGGCAGACCTACGAGCAGTACTTC	CASSPQQRGQTYEQYF